This T cell receptor beta chain was captured in a study of CD4 and CD8 cells across lung adenocarcinoma regions. This clonotype was seen a handful of times. Donors had localized lung adenocarcinoma, a non-small cell lung cancer. V was pared by 1 base and J by 8 bases, with 8 bases between. Germline V gene lookup returns CDR1 SGHTA and CDR2 FQGNSA. This CDR3 contains 13 residues. TCRdb reprocessed the PCR reads with MiXCR, giving one entry per CDR3 protein. The sample gives 16,000 or so distinct CDR3 sequences, 51% of which show up once; around 57% is in the top ten. The chain combines TRBV7-2 with TRBJ1-4; unclear D gene. The TCR originated in a female donor with lung adenocarcinoma. The CD4 and CD8 labels of this study may be unreliable. The sample consisted of CD8+ T cells from the center of a lung tumor. CDR3 residues: CASSLVVREKLFF. The CDR3 nucleotides read TGTGCCAGCAGCTTAGTGGTTAGGGAAAAACTGTTTTTT.